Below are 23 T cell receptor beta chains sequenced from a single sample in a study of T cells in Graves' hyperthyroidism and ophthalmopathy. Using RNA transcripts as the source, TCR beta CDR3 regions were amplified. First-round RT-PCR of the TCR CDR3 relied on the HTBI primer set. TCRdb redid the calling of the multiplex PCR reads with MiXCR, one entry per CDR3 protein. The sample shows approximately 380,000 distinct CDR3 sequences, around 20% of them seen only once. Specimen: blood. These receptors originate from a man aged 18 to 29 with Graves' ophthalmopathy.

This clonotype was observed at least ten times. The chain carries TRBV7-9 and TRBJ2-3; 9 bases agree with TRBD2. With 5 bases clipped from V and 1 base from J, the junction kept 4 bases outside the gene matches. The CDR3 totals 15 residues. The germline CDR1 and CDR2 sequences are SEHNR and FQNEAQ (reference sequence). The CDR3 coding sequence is TGTGCCAGCAGCGTGCGGGGGGGACGCACAGATACGCAGTATTTT. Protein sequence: CASSVRGGRTDTQYF.

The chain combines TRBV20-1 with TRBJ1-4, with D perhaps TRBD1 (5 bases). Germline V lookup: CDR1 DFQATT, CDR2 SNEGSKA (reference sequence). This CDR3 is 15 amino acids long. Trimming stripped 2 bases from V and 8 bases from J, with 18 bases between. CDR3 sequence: CSARSDSTDGEKLFF. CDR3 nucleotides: TGCAGTGCTAGAAGTGACAGCACCGATGGAGAAAAACTGTTTTTT.

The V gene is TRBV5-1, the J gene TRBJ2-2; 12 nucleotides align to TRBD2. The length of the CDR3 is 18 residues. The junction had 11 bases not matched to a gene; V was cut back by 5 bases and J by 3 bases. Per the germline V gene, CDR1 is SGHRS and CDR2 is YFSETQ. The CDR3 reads CASRPPRLAGDYTGELFF. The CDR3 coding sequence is TGCGCCAGCAGGCCCCCCAGACTAGCGGGGGATTACACCGGGGAGCTGTTTTTT.

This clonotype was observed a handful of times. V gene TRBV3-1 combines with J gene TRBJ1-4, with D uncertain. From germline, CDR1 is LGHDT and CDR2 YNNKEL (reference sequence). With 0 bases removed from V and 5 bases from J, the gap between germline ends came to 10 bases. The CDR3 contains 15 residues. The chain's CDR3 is CASSQDEVRNEKLFF. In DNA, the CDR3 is TGTGCCAGCAGCCAAGATGAGGTGCGGAATGAAAAACTGTTTTTT.

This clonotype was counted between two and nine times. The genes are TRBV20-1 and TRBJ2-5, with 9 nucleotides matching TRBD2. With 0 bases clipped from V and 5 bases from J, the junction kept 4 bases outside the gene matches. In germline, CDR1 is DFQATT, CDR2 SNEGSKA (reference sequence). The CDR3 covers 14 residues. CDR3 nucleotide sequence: TGCAGTGCTAGAGAGCGGGGGGGCCTCGAGACCCAGTACTTC. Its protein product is CSARERGGLETQYF.

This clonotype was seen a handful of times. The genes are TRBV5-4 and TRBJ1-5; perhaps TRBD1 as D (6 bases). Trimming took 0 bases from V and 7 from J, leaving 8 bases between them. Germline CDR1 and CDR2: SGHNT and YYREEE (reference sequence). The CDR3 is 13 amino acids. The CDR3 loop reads CASSLEGEQPQHF. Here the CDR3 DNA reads TGTGCCAGCAGCTTGGAGGGGGAACAGCCCCAGCATTTT.

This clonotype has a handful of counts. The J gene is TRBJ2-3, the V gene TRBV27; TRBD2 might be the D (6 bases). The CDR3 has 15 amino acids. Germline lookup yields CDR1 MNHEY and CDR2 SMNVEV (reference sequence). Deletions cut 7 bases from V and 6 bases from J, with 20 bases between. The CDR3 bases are TGTGCCAGCAAGGGAGGCGGGGCCCAAGGGGATACGCAGTATTTT. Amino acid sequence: CASKGGGAQGDTQYF.

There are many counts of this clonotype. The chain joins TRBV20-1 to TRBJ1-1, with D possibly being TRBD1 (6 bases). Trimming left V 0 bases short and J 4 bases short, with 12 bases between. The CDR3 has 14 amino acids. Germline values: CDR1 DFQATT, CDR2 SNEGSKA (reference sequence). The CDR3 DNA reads TGCAGTGCTAGAGACCCGGACAGACCCACTGAAGCTTTCTTT. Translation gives CSARDPDRPTEAFF.

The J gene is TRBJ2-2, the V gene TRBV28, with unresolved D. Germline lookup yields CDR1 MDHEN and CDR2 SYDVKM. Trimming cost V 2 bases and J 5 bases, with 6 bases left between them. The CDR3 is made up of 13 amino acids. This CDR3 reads CASSLPDTGELFF. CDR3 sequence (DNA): TGTGCCAGCAGTTTACCAGATACCGGGGAGCTGTTTTTT.

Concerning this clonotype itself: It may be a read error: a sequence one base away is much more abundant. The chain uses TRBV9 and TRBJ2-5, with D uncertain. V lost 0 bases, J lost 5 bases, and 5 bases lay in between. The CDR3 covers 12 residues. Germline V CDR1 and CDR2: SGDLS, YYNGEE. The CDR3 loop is CASSVETETQYF. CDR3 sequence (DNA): TGTGCCAGCAGCGTAGAAACGGAGACCCAGTACTTC. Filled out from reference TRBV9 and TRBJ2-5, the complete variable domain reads DSGVTQTPKHLITATGQRVTLRCSPRSGDLSVYWYQQSLDQGLQFLIQYYNGEERAKGNILERFSAQQFPDLHSELNLSSLELGDSALYFCASSVETETQYFGPGTRLLVL.

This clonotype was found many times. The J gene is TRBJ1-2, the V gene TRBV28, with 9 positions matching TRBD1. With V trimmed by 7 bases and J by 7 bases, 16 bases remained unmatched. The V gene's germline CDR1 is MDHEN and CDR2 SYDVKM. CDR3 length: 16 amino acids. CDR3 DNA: TGTGCCAGCACCTTGGGCGGACAGGGGATCAGTAGTGGCTACACCTTC. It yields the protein CASTLGGQGISSGYTF.

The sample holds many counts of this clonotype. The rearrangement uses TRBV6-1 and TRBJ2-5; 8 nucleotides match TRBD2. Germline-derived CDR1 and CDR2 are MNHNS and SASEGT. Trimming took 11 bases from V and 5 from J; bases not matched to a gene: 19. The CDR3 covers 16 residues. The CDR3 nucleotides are TGTGCCTGCCCCCCGGCACGTATAGCGGGGTGGGAGACCCAGTACTTC. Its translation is CACPPARIAGWETQYF.

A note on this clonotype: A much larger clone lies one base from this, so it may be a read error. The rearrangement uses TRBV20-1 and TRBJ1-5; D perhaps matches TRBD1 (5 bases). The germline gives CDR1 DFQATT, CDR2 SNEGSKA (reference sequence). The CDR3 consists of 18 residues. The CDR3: CSARDPGVSINSSQPQHF. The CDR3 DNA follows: TGCAGTGCTAGAGACCCGGGGGTGTCTATCAATAGCAGTCAGCCCCAGCATTTT.

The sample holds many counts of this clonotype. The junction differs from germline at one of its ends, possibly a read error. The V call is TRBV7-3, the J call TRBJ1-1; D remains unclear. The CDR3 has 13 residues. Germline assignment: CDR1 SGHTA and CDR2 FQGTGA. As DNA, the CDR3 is TGCGCCAGCAGCTTCTCAGGGAACACTGAAGCTTTCTTT. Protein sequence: CASSFSGNTEAFF.

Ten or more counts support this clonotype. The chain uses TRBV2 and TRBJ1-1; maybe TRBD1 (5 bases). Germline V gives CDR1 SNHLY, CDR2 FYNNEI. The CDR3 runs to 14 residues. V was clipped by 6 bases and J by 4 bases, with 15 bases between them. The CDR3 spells CASRGAGSGTEAFF. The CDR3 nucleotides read TGTGCCAGCAGAGGGGCAGGGTCAGGCACTGAAGCTTTCTTT.

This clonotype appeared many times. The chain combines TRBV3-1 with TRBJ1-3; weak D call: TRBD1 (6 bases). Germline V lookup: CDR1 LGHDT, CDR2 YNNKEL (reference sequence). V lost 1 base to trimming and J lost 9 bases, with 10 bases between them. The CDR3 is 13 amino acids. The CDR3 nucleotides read TGTGCCAGCAGCCAAGCCGGAGGGGGCACCATATATTTT. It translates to CASSQAGGGTIYF. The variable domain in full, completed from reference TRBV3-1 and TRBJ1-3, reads DTAVSQTPKYLVTQMGNDKSIKCEQNLGHDTMYWYKQDSKKFLKIMFSYNNKELIINETVPNRFSPKSPDKAHLNLHINSLELGDSAVYFCASSQAGGGTIYFGEGSWLTVV.

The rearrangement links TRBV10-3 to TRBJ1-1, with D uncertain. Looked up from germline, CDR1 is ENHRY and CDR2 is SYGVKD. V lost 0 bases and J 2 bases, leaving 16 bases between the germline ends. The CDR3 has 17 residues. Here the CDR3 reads CAISESHRTPLNTEAFF. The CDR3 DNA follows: TGTGCCATCAGTGAGTCGCACAGAACCCCACTTAACACTGAAGCTTTCTTT.

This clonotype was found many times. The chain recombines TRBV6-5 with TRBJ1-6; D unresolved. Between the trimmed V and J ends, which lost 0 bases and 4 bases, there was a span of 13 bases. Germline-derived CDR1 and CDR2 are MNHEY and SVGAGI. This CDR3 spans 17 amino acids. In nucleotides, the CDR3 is TGTGCCAGCAGTTACTCGGTAACAGCTGCTTATAATTCACCCCTCCACTTT. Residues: CASSYSVTAAYNSPLHF.

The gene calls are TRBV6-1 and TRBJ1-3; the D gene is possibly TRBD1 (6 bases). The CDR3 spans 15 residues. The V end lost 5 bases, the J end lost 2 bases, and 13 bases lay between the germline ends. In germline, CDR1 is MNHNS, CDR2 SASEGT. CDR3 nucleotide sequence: TGTGCCAGCAGTTCTGGGGGCGCGGCTGGAAACACCATATATTTT. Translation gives CASSSGGAAGNTIYF.

CDR3 DNA sequence: TGTGCCAGCAGCGACCGGGGAGGGTCTTACAATGAGCAGTTCTTC. Its protein is CASSDRGGSYNEQFF. The chain couples TRBV5-5 to TRBJ2-1; 7 nucleotides agree with TRBD2. The CDR3 covers 15 residues. The germline V gene has CDR1 SGHKS and CDR2 YYEKEE (reference sequence). Unmatched junction bases numbered 8, after V lost 4 bases and J lost 4 bases.

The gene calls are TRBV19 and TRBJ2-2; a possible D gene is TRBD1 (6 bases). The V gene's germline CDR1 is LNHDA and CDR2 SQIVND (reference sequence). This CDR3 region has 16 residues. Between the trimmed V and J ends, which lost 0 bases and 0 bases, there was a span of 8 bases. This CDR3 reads CASSIDRDTNTGELFF. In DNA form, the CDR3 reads TGTGCCAGTAGTATAGATAGGGACACGAACACCGGGGAGCTGTTTTTT. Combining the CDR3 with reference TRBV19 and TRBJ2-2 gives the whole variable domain DGGITQSPKYLFRKEGQNVTLSCEQNLNHDAMYWYRQDPGQGLRLIYYSQIVNDFQKGDIAEGYSVSREKKESFPLTVTSAQKNPTAFYLCASSIDRDTNTGELFFGEGSRLTVL.

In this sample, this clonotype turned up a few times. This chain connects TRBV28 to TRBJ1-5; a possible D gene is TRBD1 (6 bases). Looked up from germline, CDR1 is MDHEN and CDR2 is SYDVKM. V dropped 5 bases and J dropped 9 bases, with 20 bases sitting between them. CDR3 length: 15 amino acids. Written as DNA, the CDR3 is TGTGCCAGCAGTGGACGACAGGACCCCGAGAGGCCCCAGCATTTT. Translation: CASSGRQDPERPQHF.

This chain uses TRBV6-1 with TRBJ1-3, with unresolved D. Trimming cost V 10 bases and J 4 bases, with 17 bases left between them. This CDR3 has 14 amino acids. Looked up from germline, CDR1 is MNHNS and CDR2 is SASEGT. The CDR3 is CATISRQSGNTIYF. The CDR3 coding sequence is TGTGCCACCATTTCGAGGCAGTCGGGAAACACCATATATTTT.